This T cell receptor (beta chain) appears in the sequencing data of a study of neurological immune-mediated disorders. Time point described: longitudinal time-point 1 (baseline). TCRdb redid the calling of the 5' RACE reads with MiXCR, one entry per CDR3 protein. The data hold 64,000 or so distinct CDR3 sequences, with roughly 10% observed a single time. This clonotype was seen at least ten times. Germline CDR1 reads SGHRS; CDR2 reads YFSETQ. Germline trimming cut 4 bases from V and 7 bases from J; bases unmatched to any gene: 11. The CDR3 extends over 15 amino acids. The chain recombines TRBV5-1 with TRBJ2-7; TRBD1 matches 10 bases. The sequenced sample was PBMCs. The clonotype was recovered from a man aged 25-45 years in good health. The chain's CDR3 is CASSPSGTGAWEQYF. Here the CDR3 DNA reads TGCGCCAGCAGCCCTTCCGGGACAGGGGCGTGGGAGCAGTACTTC.